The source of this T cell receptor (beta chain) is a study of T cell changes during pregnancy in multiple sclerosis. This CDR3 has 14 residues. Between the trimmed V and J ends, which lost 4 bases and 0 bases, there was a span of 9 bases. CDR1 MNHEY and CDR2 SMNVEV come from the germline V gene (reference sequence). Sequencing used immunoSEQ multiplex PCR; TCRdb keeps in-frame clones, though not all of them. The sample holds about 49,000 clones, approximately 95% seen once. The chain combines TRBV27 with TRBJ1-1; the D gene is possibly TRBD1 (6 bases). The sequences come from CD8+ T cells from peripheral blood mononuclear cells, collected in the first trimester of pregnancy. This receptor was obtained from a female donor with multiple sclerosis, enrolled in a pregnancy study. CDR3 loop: CASSSQGMNTEAFF. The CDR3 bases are TGTGCCAGCAGTTCACAGGGAATGAACACTGAAGCTTTCTTT.